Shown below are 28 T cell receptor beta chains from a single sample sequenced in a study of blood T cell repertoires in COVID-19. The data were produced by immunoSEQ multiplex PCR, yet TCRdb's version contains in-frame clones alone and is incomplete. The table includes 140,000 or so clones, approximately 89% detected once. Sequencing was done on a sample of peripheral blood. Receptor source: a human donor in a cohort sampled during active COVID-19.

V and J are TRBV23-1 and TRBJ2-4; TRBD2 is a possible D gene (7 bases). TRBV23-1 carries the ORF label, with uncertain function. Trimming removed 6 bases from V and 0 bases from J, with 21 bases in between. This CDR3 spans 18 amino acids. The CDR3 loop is CASRLPRGGCLAKNIQYF. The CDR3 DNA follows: TGCGCCAGCAGGCTACCAAGGGGGGGGTGCTTAGCCAAAAACATTCAGTACTTC.

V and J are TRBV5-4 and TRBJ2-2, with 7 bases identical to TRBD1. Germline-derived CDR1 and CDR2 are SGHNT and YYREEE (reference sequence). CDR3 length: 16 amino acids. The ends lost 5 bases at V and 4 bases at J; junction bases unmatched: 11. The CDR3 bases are TGTGCCAGCAGTCCCGGGACAGCCAAGGCCACCGGGGAGCTGTTTTTT. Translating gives CASSPGTAKATGELFF.

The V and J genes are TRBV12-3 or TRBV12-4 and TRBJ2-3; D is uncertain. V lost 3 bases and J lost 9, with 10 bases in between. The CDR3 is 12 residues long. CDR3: CASSFSEITQYF. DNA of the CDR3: TGTGCCAGCAGTTTTTCCGAGATCACGCAGTATTTT.

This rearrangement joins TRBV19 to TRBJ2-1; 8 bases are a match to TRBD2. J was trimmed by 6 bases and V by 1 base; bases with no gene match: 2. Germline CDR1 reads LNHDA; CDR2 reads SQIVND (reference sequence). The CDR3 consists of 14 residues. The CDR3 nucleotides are TGTGCCAGTAGTATAGCGGGGGGGCCCAATGAGCAGTTCTTC. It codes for CASSIAGGPNEQFF. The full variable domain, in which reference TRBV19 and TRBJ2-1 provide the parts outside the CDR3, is DGGITQSPKYLFRKEGQNVTLSCEQNLNHDAMYWYRQDPGQGLRLIYYSQIVNDFQKGDIAEGYSVSREKKESFPLTVTSAQKNPTAFYLCASSIAGGPNEQFFGPGTRLTVL.

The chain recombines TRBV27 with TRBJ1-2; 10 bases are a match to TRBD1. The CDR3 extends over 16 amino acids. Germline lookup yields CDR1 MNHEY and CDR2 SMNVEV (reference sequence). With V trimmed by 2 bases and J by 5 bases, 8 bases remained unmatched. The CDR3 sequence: CASSLGGPGQGYGYTF. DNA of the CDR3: TGTGCCAGCAGTTTAGGGGGACCGGGACAGGGGTATGGCTACACCTTC.

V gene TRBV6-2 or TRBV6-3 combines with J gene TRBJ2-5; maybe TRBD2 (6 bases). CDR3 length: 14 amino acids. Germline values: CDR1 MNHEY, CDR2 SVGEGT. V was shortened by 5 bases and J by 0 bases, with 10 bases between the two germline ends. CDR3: CASSPGDHQETQYF. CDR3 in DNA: TGTGCCAGCAGTCCGGGGGACCACCAAGAGACCCAGTACTTC.

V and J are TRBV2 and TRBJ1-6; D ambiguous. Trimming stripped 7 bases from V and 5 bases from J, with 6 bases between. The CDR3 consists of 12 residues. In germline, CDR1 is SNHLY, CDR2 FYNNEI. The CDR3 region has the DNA TGTGCCAGCACGGGAAATAATTCACCCCTCCACTTT. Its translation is CASTGNNSPLHF.

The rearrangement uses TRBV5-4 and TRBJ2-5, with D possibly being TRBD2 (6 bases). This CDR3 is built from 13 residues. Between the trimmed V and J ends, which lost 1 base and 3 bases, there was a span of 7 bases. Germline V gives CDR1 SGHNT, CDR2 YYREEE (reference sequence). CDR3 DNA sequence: TGTGCCAGCAGCTTGCGCGGGGAAGAGACCCAGTACTTC. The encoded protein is CASSLRGEETQYF.

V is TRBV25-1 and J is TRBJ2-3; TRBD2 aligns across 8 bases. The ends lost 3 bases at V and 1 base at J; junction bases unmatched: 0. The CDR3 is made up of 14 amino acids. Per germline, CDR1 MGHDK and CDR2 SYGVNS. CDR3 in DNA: TGTGCCAGCAGTGAGACTAGCGGCACAGATACGCAGTATTTT. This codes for CASSETSGTDTQYF.

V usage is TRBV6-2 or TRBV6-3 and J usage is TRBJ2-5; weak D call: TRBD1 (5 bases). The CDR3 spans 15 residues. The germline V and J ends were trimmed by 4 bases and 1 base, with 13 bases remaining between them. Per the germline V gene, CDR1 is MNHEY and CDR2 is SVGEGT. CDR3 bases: TGTGCCAGCAGTTTTACAGGTGGCAGCCAAGAGACCCAGTACTTC. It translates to CASSFTGGSQETQYF.

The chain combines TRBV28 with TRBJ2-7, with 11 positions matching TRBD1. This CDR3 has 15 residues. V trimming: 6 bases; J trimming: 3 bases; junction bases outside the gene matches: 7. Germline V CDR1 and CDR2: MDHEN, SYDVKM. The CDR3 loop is CASRTTGTGGYEQYF. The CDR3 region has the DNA TGTGCCAGCAGAACGACCGGGACAGGGGGCTACGAGCAGTACTTC.

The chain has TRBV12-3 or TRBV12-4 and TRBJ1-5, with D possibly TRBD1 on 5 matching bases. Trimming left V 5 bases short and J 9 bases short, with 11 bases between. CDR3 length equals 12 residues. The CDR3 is CASSGGGWPQHF. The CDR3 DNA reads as TGTGCCAGCAGTGGGGGAGGATGGCCCCAGCATTTT.

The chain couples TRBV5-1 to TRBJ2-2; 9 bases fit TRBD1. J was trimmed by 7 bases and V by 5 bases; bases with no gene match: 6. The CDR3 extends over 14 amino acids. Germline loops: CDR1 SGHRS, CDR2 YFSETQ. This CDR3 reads CASRGQGRGGELFF. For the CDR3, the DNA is TGCGCCAGCAGAGGACAGGGGCGAGGCGGGGAGCTGTTTTTT.

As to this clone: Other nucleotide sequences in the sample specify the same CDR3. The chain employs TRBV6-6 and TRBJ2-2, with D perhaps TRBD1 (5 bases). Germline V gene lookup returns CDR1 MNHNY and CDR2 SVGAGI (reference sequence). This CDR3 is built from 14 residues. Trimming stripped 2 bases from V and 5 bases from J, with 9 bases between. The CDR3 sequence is CASSYPAGTGELFF. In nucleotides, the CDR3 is TGTGCCAGCAGTTACCCCGCAGGGACCGGGGAGCTGTTTTTT.

This chain's CDR3 is CASSLVGGAQGSPLHF. CDR3 DNA sequence: TGTGCCAGCAGCTTAGTCGGGGGGGCCCAGGGGTCACCCCTCCACTTT. This chain links TRBV7-2 with TRBJ1-6, with a tentative D call TRBD1 (6 bases). Trimming took 1 base from V and 10 from J, leaving 17 bases between them. The CDR3 sequence is 16 residues long. Germline V gene data show CDR1 as SGHTA and CDR2 as FQGNSA. Full variable domain (rest looked up from reference TRBV7-2 and TRBJ1-6): GAGVSQSPSNKVTEKGKDVELRCDPISGHTALYWYRQSLGQGLEFLIYFQGNSAPDKSGLPSDRFSAERTGGSVSTLTIQRTQQEDSAVYLCASSLVGGAQGSPLHFGNGTRLTVT.

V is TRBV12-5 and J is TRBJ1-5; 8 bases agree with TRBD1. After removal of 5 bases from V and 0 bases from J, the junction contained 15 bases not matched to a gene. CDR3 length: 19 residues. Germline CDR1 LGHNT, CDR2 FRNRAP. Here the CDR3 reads CASGATPGQGLYSNQPQHF. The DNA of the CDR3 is TGTGCTAGTGGTGCGACCCCTGGACAGGGATTATATAGCAATCAGCCCCAGCATTTT. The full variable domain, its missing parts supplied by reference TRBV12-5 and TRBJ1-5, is DARVTQTPRHKVTEMGQEVTMRCQPILGHNTVFWYRQTMMQGLELLAYFRNRAPLDDSGMPKDRFSAEMPDATLATLKIQPSEPRDSAVYFCASGATPGQGLYSNQPQHFGDGTRLSIL.

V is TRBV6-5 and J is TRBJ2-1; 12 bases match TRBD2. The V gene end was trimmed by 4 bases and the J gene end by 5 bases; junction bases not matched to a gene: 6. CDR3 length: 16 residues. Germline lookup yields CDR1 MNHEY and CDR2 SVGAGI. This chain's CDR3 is CASSSQLAGGNNEQFF. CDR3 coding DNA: TGTGCCAGCAGTTCCCAACTAGCGGGGGGAAACAATGAGCAGTTCTTC.

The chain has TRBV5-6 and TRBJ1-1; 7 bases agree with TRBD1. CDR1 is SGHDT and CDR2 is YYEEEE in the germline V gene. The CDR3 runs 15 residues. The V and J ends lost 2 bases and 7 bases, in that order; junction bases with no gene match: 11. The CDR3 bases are TGTGCCAGCAGCTTAACTTTGACAGGGTGGAATGAAGCTTTCTTT. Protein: CASSLTLTGWNEAFF.

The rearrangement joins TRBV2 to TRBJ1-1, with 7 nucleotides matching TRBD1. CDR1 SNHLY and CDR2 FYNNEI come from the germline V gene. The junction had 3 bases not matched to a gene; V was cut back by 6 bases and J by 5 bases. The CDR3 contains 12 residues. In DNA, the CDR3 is TGTGCCAGCAGGACAGGGAGGACTGAAGCTTTCTTT. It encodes CASRTGRTEAFF.

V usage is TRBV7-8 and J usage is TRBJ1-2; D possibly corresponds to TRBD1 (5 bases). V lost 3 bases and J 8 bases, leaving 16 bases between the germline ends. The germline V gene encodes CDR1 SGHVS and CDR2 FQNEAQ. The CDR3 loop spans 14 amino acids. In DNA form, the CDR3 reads TGTGCCAGCAGCTTTAGCGCGGGGGAAGGCGGCTACACCTTC. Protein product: CASSFSAGEGGYTF.

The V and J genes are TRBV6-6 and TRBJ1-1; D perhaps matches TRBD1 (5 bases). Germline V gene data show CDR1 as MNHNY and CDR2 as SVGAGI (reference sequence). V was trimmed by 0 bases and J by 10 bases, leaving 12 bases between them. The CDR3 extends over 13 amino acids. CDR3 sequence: CASSYSGLGVAFF. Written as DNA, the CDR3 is TGTGCCAGCAGTTACTCTGGGCTAGGGGTAGCTTTCTTT.

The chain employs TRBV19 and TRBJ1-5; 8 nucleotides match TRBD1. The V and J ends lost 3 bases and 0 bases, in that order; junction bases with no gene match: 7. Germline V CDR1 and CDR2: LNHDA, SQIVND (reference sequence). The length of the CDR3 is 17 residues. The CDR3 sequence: CASSIRTGSNSNQPQHF. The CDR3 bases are TGTGCCAGTAGTATTCGGACAGGGTCGAATAGCAATCAGCCCCAGCATTTT.

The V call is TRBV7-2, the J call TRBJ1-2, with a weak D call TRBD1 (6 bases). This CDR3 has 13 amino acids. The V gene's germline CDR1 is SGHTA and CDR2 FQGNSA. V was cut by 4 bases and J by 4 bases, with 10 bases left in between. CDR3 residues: CASSSDSPYGYTF. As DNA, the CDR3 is TGTGCCAGCAGCTCGGACAGTCCCTATGGCTACACCTTC. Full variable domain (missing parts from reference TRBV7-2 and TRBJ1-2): GAGVSQSPSNKVTEKGKDVELRCDPISGHTALYWYRQSLGQGLEFLIYFQGNSAPDKSGLPSDRFSAERTGGSVSTLTIQRTQQEDSAVYLCASSSDSPYGYTFGSGTRLTVV.

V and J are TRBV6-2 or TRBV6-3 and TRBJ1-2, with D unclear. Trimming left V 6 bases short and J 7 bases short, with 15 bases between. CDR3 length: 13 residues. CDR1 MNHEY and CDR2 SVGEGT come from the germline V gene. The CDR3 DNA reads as TGTGCCAGCAGCGAGCAGATACGAGGTGGCTACACCTTC. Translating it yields CASSEQIRGGYTF.

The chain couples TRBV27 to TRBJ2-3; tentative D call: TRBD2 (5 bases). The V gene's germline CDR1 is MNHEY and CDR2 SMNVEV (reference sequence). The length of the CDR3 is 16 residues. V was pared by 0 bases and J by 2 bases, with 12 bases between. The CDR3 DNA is TGTGCCAGCAGTTTATCGCAAACGGGGTCCACAGATACGCAGTATTTT. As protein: CASSLSQTGSTDTQYF.

The CDR3: CASSARDRGIDTQYF. As DNA, the CDR3 is TGTGCCAGTAGTGCCCGGGACAGGGGAATAGATACGCAGTATTTT. This chain uses TRBV19 with TRBJ2-3, with 10 nucleotides matching TRBD1. CDR1 is LNHDA and CDR2 is SQIVND in the germline V gene (reference sequence). V gave up 5 bases and J gave up 5 bases; unmatched junction bases: 7. The CDR3 runs 15 residues. The full variable domain, rest sourced from reference TRBV19 and TRBJ2-3, is DGGITQSPKYLFRKEGQNVTLSCEQNLNHDAMYWYRQDPGQGLRLIYYSQIVNDFQKGDIAEGYSVSREKKESFPLTVTSAQKNPTAFYLCASSARDRGIDTQYFGPGTRLTVL.

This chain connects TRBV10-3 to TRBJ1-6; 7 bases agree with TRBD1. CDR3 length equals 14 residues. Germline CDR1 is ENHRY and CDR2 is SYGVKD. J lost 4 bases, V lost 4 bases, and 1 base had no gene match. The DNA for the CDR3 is TGTGCCATCAGTGGGGACAGTTATAATTCACCCCTCCACTTT. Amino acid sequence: CAISGDSYNSPLHF.

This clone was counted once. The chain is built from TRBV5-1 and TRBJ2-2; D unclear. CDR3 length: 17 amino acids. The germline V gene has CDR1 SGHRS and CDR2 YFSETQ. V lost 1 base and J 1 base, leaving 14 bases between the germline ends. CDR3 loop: CASSLIGVWWNTGELFF. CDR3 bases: TGCGCCAGCAGCTTGATCGGAGTTTGGTGGAACACCGGGGAGCTGTTTTTT.